This TCR beta chain comes out of a study of T cell responses to AZD1222 COVID-19 vaccine. Findings and caveats of the study: The repertoires were collected only after the peak T cell response. A mostly white British donor set with more females was recruited, and clonal diversity was possibly underestimated.

Points on this clone: Its antigen is currently unknown.

The CDR3 sequence is 12 residues long. V was pared by 5 bases and J by 10 bases, with 12 bases between. The germline V gene encodes CDR1 MNHEY and CDR2 SVGEGT. Produced via immunoSEQ multiplex PCR; TCRdb's table is partial and in-frame only. The sample lists 150,000 to 200,000 clones; around 94% were seen once. This chain connects TRBV6-2 or TRBV6-3 to TRBJ2-1; D is possibly TRBD2 (5 bases). Sample: peripheral blood, taken 28 days after the second AZD1222 dose. The source is an adult who received the AZD1222 COVID-19 vaccine. The CDR3, as DNA: TGTGCCAGCAGTCAGTATAGGGAGGAGCAGTTCTTC. Translating it yields CASSQYREEQFF.